The 10 T cell receptor beta chains given below trace back to one sample, sequenced in a study of T-cell reconstitution after alpha-beta-depleted transplantation in children. The authors prepared the TCRbeta library with unique molecular identifiers. TCRdb called the PCR reads again in MiXCR, with one record for every CDR3 protein. The table lists about 400,000 distinct CDR3 sequences, about a fifth of them singletons. The sequencing here drew on PBMCs from the stem cell graft donor, taken from the stem cell graft. The receptors here all came from a human donor who donated a stem cell graft to a child with acute myeloid leukemia.

The table lists this clonotype with many counts. The chain is built from TRBV29-1 and TRBJ2-5, with TRBD1 matching over 9 bases. V lost 3 bases, J lost 2 bases, and 1 base stayed unmatched. Germline CDR1 reads SQVTM; CDR2 reads ANQGSEA. The CDR3 length is 13 residues. CDR3 residues: CSVDGTGQETQYF. CDR3 coding DNA: TGCAGCGTTGATGGGACAGGGCAAGAGACCCAGTACTTC.

J is TRBJ1-2 and V is TRBV28; the D gene is possibly TRBD1 (6 bases). CDR3 length equals 12 residues. The germline V gene encodes CDR1 MDHEN and CDR2 SYDVKM. V lost 8 bases to trimming and J lost 2 bases, with 9 bases between them. The CDR3 DNA reads TGTGCCAGCCGGGACACAAACTATGGCTACACCTTC. Protein sequence: CASRDTNYGYTF.

This clonotype was seen once. The V gene is TRBV24-1, the J gene TRBJ2-2, with 8 bases identical to TRBD1. The V gene's germline CDR1 is KGHDR and CDR2 SFDVKD. There are 15 residues in the CDR3. The V segment lost 3 bases and the J segment 5 bases; nucleotides outside the gene matches: 4. Here the CDR3 reads CATSDNQGATGELFF. The CDR3 DNA reads TGTGCCACCAGTGATAATCAGGGGGCAACCGGGGAGCTGTTTTTT.

This clonotype was counted between two and nine times. The chain uses TRBV7-9 and TRBJ1-1, with 7 nucleotides matching TRBD1. Germline V gene sequence: CDR1 SEHNR, CDR2 FQNEAQ (reference sequence). CDR3 length: 15 residues. Trimming removed 5 bases from V and 5 bases from J; junction bases left unmatched: 11. CDR3 sequence reads: CASSRRLTGRTEAFF. CDR3 DNA sequence: TGTGCCAGCAGCCGACGTCTGACAGGGAGGACTGAAGCTTTCTTT.

The V and J genes are TRBV28 and TRBJ2-1; 12 bases agree with TRBD2. V lost 8 bases, J lost 7 bases, and 9 bases stayed unmatched. CDR3 length equals 15 residues. Germline V lookup: CDR1 MDHEN, CDR2 SYDVKM. The CDR3, as DNA: TGTGCCAGCGATCCGTCGACTAGCGGGAGTAATGAGCAGTTCTTC. It codes for CASDPSTSGSNEQFF.

This clonotype turned up a few times. The chain recombines TRBV20-1 with TRBJ2-7, with TRBD1 matching over 11 bases. From germline, CDR1 is DFQATT and CDR2 SNEGSKA (reference sequence). Trimming cost V 1 base and J 3 bases; bases outside gene matches: 5. The CDR3 is 15 residues long. The CDR3 region has the DNA TGCAGTGCTAGAGGGAGGACAGGGGGCGACTACGAGCAGTACTTC. Its translation is CSARGRTGGDYEQYF.

The V gene is TRBV5-6, the J gene TRBJ2-1; the match to TRBD2 covers 14 bases. In germline, CDR1 is SGHDT, CDR2 YYEEEE. The CDR3 consists of 18 residues. The junction had 14 bases not matched to a gene; V was cut back by 8 bases and J by 4 bases. CDR3 sequence (DNA): TGTGCCAGTTTGACTAGCGGGAGGGCCCTCTTGCGGTACAATGAGCAGTTCTTC. As protein: CASLTSGRALLRYNEQFF.

This clonotype was detected only a few times. The CDR3 nucleotides read TGTGCCAGCAGTCTGGGCCCGCAGAACACCGGGGAGCTGTTTTTT. It is translated as CASSLGPQNTGELFF. The genes are TRBV12-3 or TRBV12-4 and TRBJ2-2; unclear D gene. The V end was cut by 5 bases, the J end by 1 base, with 11 bases between. The CDR3 is made up of 15 amino acids.

This clonotype was counted at least ten times. The chain couples TRBV11-2 to TRBJ2-1, with TRBD1 as a possible D gene (5 bases). Trimming pared 5 bases from V and 0 bases from J, leaving 14 bases between. The CDR3 is 16 residues long. Germline V gene data show CDR1 as SGHAT and CDR2 as FQNNGV. The CDR3 region has the DNA TGTGCCAGCAGCCTGCGAGGCGACAGCTCCTACAATGAGCAGTTCTTC. Its translation is CASSLRGDSSYNEQFF.

The genes are TRBV29-1 and TRBJ1-5; 8 bases agree with TRBD1. The CDR3 consists of 13 residues. Germline assignment: CDR1 SQVTM and CDR2 ANQGSEA. V was clipped by 5 bases and J by 7 bases; unmatched bases: 7. CDR3 in DNA: TGCAGCGTTCTACAGGGGGAGTCCCAGCCCCAGCATTTT. Amino acid sequence: CSVLQGESQPQHF.